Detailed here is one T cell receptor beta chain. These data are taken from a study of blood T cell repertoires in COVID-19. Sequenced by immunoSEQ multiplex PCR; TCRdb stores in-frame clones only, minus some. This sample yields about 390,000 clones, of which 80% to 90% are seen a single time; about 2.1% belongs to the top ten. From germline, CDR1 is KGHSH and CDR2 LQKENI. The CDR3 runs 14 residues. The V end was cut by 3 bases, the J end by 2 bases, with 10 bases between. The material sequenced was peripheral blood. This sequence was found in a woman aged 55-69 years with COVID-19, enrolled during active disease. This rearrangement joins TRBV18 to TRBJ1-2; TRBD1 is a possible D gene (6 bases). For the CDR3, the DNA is TGTGCCAGCTCACCGGGGGACACCAACTATGGCTACACCTTC. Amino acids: CASSPGDTNYGYTF.